One T cell receptor (beta chain) is described in this entry. Its target is not known. The source of the sample is a study of OX40 agonist ivuxolimab in advanced cancers. Study background: Melanoma, hepatocellular carcinoma, head and neck or renal cell cancer occurred in dose-escalation patients.

Findings and caveats of the study: Relative to CD4+ cells, CD8+ T cells on average had more expanded clones. Determination of antigen specificity was not performed for the expanded peripheral T cells.

Profiling relied on immunoSEQ multiplex PCR, and the TCRdb table lists in-frame clones only, not all of them. This sample has around 60,000 clones, with about 91% found just once. The germline gives CDR1 SEHNR, CDR2 FQNEAQ (reference sequence). The CDR3 spans 14 residues. V lost 4 bases, J lost 3 bases, and 6 bases stayed unmatched. Sequencing used CD4+ or CD8+ T cells sorted from blood, obtained in a trial of the OX40 agonist ivuxolimab. The source of this sequence is an adult with an advanced solid tumor such as melanoma, head and neck, liver or kidney cancer. The V call is TRBV7-9, the J call TRBJ2-7; TRBD2 aligns across 7 bases. CDR3 amino acids: CASSSIRDYYEQYF. In DNA form, the CDR3 reads TGTGCCAGCAGCTCCATCCGGGACTACTACGAGCAGTACTTC.